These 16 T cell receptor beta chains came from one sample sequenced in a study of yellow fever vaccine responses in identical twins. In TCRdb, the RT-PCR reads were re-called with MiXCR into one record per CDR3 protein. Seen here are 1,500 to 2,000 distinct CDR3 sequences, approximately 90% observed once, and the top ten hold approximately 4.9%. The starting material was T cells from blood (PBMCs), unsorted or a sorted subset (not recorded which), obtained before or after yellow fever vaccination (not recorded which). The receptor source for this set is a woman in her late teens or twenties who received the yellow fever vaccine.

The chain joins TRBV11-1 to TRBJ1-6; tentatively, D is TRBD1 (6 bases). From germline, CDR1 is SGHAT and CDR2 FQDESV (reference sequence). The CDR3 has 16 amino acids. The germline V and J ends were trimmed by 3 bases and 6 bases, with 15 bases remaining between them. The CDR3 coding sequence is TGTGCCAGCAGCTTTCGCATGACAGGAGGTAATTCACCCCTCCACTTT. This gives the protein CASSFRMTGGNSPLHF.

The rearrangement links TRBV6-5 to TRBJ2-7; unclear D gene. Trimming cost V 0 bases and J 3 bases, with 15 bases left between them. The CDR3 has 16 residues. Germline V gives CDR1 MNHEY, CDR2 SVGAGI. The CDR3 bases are TGTGCCAGCAGTTACTCGCCCGGGCCCCCCTACTACGAGCAGTACTTC. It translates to CASSYSPGPPYYEQYF.

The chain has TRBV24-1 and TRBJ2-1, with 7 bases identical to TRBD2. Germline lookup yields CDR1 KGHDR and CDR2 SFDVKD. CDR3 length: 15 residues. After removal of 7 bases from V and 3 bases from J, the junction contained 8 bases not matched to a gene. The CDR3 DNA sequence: TGTGCCACCAGCGCGACGGGACTACACTACAATGAGCAGTTCTTC. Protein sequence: CATSATGLHYNEQFF.

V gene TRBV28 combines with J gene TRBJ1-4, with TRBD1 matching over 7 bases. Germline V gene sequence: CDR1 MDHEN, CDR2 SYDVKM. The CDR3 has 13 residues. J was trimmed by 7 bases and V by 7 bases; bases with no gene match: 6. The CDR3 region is CASNTGAGEKLFF. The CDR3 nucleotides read TGTGCCAGCAACACAGGGGCTGGTGAAAAACTGTTTTTT.

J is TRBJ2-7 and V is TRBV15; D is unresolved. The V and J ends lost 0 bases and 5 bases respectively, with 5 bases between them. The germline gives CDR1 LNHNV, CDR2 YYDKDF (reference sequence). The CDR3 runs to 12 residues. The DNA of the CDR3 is TGTGCCACCAGCAGAGAAGGGAACGAGCAGTACTTC. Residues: CATSREGNEQYF.

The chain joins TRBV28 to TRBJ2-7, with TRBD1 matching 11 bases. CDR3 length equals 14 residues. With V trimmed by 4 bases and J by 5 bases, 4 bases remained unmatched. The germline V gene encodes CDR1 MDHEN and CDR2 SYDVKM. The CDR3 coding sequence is TGTGCCAGCAGTTGGGGACAGGGGGTAAACGAGCAGTACTTC. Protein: CASSWGQGVNEQYF.

This chain's CDR3 is CASSQDRGTIYNEQFF. CDR3 nucleotides: TGCGCCAGCAGCCAAGATCGGGGGACTATCTACAATGAGCAGTTCTTC. V gene TRBV4-3 combines with J gene TRBJ2-1; 7 positions agree with TRBD2. The V gene end was trimmed by 0 bases and the J gene end by 3 bases; junction bases not matched to a gene: 5. The CDR3 extends over 16 amino acids. Germline CDR1 LGHNA, CDR2 YSLEER.

The CDR3 DNA reads TGCGCCAGCAGTGACCCATTTACTGAAGCTTTCTTT. Amino acids: CASSDPFTEAFF. The rearrangement joins TRBV10-1 to TRBJ1-1, with D hard to call. V shed 3 bases and J shed 5 bases, with 7 bases lying between them. Germline CDR1 WNHNN, CDR2 SYGVQD (reference sequence). The CDR3 sequence is 12 residues long.

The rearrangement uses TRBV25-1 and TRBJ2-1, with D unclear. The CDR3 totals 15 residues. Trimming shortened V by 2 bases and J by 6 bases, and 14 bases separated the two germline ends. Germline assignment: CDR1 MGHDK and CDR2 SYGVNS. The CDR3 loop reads CASSENPDPCNEQFF. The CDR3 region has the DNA TGTGCCAGCAGTGAAAATCCAGACCCGTGCAATGAGCAGTTCTTC.

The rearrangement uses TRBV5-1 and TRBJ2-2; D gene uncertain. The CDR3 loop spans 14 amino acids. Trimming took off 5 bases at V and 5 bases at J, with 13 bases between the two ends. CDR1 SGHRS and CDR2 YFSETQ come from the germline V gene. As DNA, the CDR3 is TGCGCCAGCAGTTCCCCAGCGTCGACCGGGGAGCTGTTTTTT. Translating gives CASSSPASTGELFF.

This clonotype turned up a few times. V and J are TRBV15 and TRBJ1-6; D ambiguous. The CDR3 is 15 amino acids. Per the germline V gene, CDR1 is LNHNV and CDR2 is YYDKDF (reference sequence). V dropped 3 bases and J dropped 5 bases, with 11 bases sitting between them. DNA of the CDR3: TGTGCCACCAGCAGGATCAGAAATGATAATTCACCCCTCCACTTT. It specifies CATSRIRNDNSPLHF.

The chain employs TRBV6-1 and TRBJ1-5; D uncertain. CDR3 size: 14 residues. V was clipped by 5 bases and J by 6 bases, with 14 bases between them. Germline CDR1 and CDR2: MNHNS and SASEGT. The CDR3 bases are TGTGCCAGCAGTCAGACACGGCGAGTTCAGCCCCAGCATTTT. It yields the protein CASSQTRRVQPQHF.

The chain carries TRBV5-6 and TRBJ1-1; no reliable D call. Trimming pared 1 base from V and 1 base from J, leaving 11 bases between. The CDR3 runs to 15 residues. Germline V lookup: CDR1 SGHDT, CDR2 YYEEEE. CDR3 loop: CASSLSKVGNTEAFF. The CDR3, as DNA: TGTGCCAGCAGCTTGTCCAAAGTCGGGAACACTGAAGCTTTCTTT.

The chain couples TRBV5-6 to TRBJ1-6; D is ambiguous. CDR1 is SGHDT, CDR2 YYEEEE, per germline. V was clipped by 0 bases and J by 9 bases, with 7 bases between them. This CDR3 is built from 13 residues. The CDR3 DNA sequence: TGTGCCAGCAGCTTGGCAGTTGGTTCACCCCTCCACTTT. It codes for CASSLAVGSPLHF.

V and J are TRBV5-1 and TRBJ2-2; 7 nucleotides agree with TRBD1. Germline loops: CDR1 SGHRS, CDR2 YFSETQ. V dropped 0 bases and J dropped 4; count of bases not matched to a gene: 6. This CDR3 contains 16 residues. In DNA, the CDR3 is TGCGCCAGCAGCTTGGAGGGGGCATGGGGCACCGGGGAGCTGTTTTTT. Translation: CASSLEGAWGTGELFF.

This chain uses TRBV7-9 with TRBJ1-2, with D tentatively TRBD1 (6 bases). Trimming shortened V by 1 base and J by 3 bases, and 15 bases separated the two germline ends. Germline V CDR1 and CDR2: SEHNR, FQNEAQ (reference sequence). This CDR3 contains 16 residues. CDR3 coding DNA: TGTGCCAGCAGCTTAGATTTGTCGACAGGCGACTATGGCTACACCTTC. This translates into CASSLDLSTGDYGYTF.